A selection of T cell receptor beta chains follows, all from one sample in a study of blood T cell repertoires in COVID-19. Profiling relied on immunoSEQ multiplex PCR, and the TCRdb table lists in-frame clones only, not all of them. The data contain about 46,000 clones, over 70% of them singletons. Sequencing was carried out using peripheral blood. Receptor source: a human donor with active COVID-19. The donor label of this sample is uncertain. The CDR3 runs from the conserved cysteine through the conserved F or W. Each record gives: V gene, D gene, clone size, J gene, CDR3 DNA, CDR3 protein. D genes are given only for firm matches. Clone size appears in some rows only: once, few, many, or a class for an expanded clone.

TRBV6-5	TRBD1	few	TRBJ2-3	TGTGCCAGCAGTTACAGCGGGACAGGGACAGATACGCAGTATTTT	CASSYSGTGTDTQYF
TRBV6-2/TRBV6-3	.	.	TRBJ1-1	TGTGCCAGCAGTCAACAGGGTACGGCCCGTGAAGCTTTCTTT	CASSQQGTAREAFF
TRBV19	TRBD1	.	TRBJ2-7	TGTGCCAGTAGTCAATTCCGGGACAGGGCTCCCGAGCAGTACTTC	CASSQFRDRAPEQYF
TRBV14	.	.	TRBJ2-7	TGTGCCAGCAGCCAATCATACAGTCCTTACGAGCAGTACTTC	CASSQSYSPYEQYF
TRBV5-4	TRBD2	.	TRBJ2-1	TGTGCCAGCAGAGAGGGACTACCCTTGAGGGACAATGAGCAGTTCTTC	CASREGLPLRDNEQFF
TRBV24-1	TRBD1	.	TRBJ1-1	TGTGCCACCAGTGATGAAACCGGGACAGGCGGCACTGAAGCTTTCTTT	CATSDETGTGGTEAFF
TRBV28	.	.	TRBJ1-2	TGTGCCAGCAGTTTAGCGGGGTTAGCTAACTATGGCTACACCTTC	CASSLAGLANYGYTF
TRBV5-4	.	.	TRBJ2-1	TGTGCCAGCAGCGCGGAGACAGCCTACTACAATGAGCAGTTCTTC	CASSAETAYYNEQFF
TRBV10-3	TRBD2	.	TRBJ2-1	TGTGCCATCAGTGAGTCAACGGGGGGCTCCTACAATGAGCAGTTCTTC	CAISESTGGSYNEQFF
TRBV28	.	.	TRBJ1-5	TGTGCCAGCAGGTGGGGCAGGGATCAGCCCCAGCATTTT	CASRWGRDQPQHF
TRBV10-2	TRBD1	.	TRBJ2-7	TGCGCCAGCGCGGGACAGGGTCCCTACGAGCAGTACTTC	CASAGQGPYEQYF
TRBV19	.	.	TRBJ1-2	TGTGCCAGTAGGTTCAGGACAGCCTATGGCTACACCTTC	CASRFRTAYGYTF
TRBV6-5	.	.	TRBJ2-2	TGTGCCAGCAGTTACGAGCAGAACACCGGGGAGCTGTTTTTT	CASSYEQNTGELFF
TRBV6-5	.	.	TRBJ2-3	TGTGCCAGCATCGAAGGGGGGGCGGGATCAGATACGCAGTATTTT	CASIEGGAGSDTQYF
TRBV6-2/TRBV6-3	.	few	TRBJ2-2	TGTGCCAGCAGTTATTACCGGTATACGAACACCGGGGAGCTGTTTTTT	CASSYYRYTNTGELFF
TRBV27	.	.	TRBJ2-3	TGTGCCAGCAGTCCCCTTAACAGCAGGTGGGGCACAGATACGCAGTATTTT	CASSPLNSRWGTDTQYF
TRBV5-1	.	.	TRBJ2-7	TGCGCCAGCAGCTCTCGACCTGGAGACTACGAGCAGTACTTC	CASSSRPGDYEQYF